Listed below are T cell receptor beta chains from one sample, sequenced in a study of identical twins. Via MiXCR, TCRdb re-called the 5' RACE reads, giving one row per CDR3 protein. The sample has about 530,000 distinct CDR3 sequences, 20% to 25% seen once. The same specimen was also included in a second study, on yellow fever vaccine responses in identical twins.

Sequences were obtained from CD4+ T cells sorted from blood. Receptors originate from a woman under 30 in good health. The CDR3 runs from the conserved cysteine through the conserved F or W. A D gene is named only where the DNA matches it firmly. Where a row states a size, it is once, few, many or the class of an expanded clone; other rows omit it.

CASSLAQGRDTQYF	TGCGCCAGCAGCTTGGCCCAGGGCAGAGATACGCAGTATTTT	14	TRBV5-1	NA	TRBJ2-3	few
CASSVETSSYNSPLHF	TGTGCCAGCAGTGTGGAGACAAGCTCCTATAATTCACCCCTCCACTTT	16	TRBV2	NA	TRBJ1-6	NA
CASSDQYNEQFF	TGTGCCAGCAGTGACCAGTACAATGAGCAGTTCTTC	12	TRBV6-1	NA	TRBJ2-1	NA
CASRLMNTGELFF	TGTGCCAGCAGACTGATGAACACCGGGGAGCTGTTTTTT	13	TRBV12-3/TRBV12-4	NA	TRBJ2-2	few
CASSLSSGNSYEQYF	TGCGCCAGCAGCTTGTCTAGCGGGAACTCCTACGAGCAGTACTTC	15	TRBV5-1	TRBD2	TRBJ2-7	few
CSATLPGFLVGQPQHF	TGCAGTGCTACCCTCCCGGGATTTTTGGTGGGTCAGCCCCAGCATTTT	16	TRBV20-1	NA	TRBJ1-5	many
CAARTSGKTGELFF	TGTGCCGCCCGGACTAGCGGAAAAACCGGGGAGCTGTTTTTT	14	TRBV6-1	TRBD2	TRBJ2-2	NA
CASSLSAASTEAFF	TGTGCCAGCAGCTTATCTGCAGCATCCACTGAAGCTTTCTTT	14	TRBV7-9	NA	TRBJ1-1	few
CASSPGRLQSDYGYTF	TGCGCCAGCAGCCCAGGGAGGTTGCAGTCGGACTATGGCTACACCTTC	16	TRBV4-1	NA	TRBJ1-2	NA
CASSLSLGRTAGGETQYF	TGTGCCAGCAGCTTATCTCTGGGTCGGACAGCCGGGGGTGAGACCCAGTACTTC	18	TRBV7-8	NA	TRBJ2-5	few
CAISDHGPRSFNPNEQFF	TGTGCCATCAGTGATCATGGCCCCAGGAGTTTCAATCCCAATGAGCAGTTCTTC	18	TRBV10-3	NA	TRBJ2-1	NA
CATSRATNYGYTF	TGTGCCACCAGCAGGGCGACTAACTATGGCTACACCTTC	13	TRBV15	NA	TRBJ1-2	few
CASSSPSGTGRTDTQYF	TGTGCCAGCAGTTCTCCTTCCGGGACAGGACGAACAGATACGCAGTATTTT	17	TRBV12-3/TRBV12-4	TRBD1	TRBJ2-3	NA
CASSRGETSGIETQYF	TGCGCCAGCAGCCGGGGGGAGACTAGCGGGATCGAGACCCAGTACTTC	16	TRBV5-1	TRBD2	TRBJ2-5	NA
CASSEFAGNTGELFF	TGTGCCAGCAGTGAATTTGCGGGGAACACCGGGGAGCTGTTTTTT	15	TRBV6-1	NA	TRBJ2-2	NA
CASSLQELNTEAFF	TGTGCCAGCAGTTTACAGGAGCTGAACACTGAAGCTTTCTTT	14	TRBV12-3/TRBV12-4	NA	TRBJ1-1	few
CASNTGGANTGELFF	TGTGCCAGCAACACAGGGGGCGCGAACACCGGGGAGCTGTTTTTT	15	TRBV7-8	TRBD1	TRBJ2-2	few
CASRGTQQAIGNTEAFF	TGCGCCAGCAGGGGAACACAACAGGCCATTGGGAACACTGAAGCTTTCTTT	17	TRBV5-1	NA	TRBJ1-1	few
CASSVDSRNIQYF	TGTGCCAGCAGCGTAGATAGTAGGAACATTCAGTACTTC	13	TRBV9	NA	TRBJ2-4	NA
CASSQSGAPSYEQYF	TGCGCCAGCAGTCAATCGGGGGCACCCTCCTACGAGCAGTACTTC	15	TRBV23-1	NA	TRBJ2-7	few
CASSEMTVNEQFF	TGTGCCAGCAGTGAGATGACAGTAAATGAGCAGTTCTTC	13	TRBV2	NA	TRBJ2-1	NA
CASSLLSVSGNGYTF	TGTGCCAGCAGCTTGTTATCGGTTTCGGGCAATGGCTACACCTTC	15	TRBV5-6	NA	TRBJ1-2	few
CASSRFGGTGGTEAFF	TGTGCCAGCAGCCGGTTTGGGGGAACAGGGGGCACTGAAGCTTTCTTT	16	TRBV3-1	TRBD1	TRBJ1-1	NA
CASSAAGQNYGYTF	TGTGCCAGCAGCGCGGCGGGACAGAACTATGGCTACACCTTC	14	TRBV5-4	TRBD1	TRBJ1-2	NA
CASSQEINNEQFF	TGCGCCAGCAGCCAAGAGATCAACAATGAGCAGTTCTTC	13	TRBV4-1	NA	TRBJ2-1	few
CASLRGLDTQYF	TGTGCCAGCCTACGGGGTTTGGATACGCAGTATTTT	12	TRBV2	NA	TRBJ2-3	NA
CASSQEGLAGGYNRNNEQFF	TGTGCCAGCAGCCAAGAAGGACTAGCGGGAGGGTATAACCGAAACAATGAGCAGTTCTTC	20	TRBV4-2	TRBD2	TRBJ2-1	NA
CSASGAQWNQPQHF	TGCAGTGCTAGTGGGGCCCAGTGGAATCAGCCCCAGCATTTT	14	TRBV20-1	NA	TRBJ1-5	few
CASSEARKDTQYF	TGTGCCAGCAGCGAGGCGAGGAAGGATACGCAGTATTTT	13	TRBV7-3	NA	TRBJ2-3	once
CSAREVFRGPLAKNIQYF	TGCAGTGCTAGAGAGGTTTTTCGAGGGCCTTTAGCCAAAAACATTCAGTACTTC	18	TRBV20-1	NA	TRBJ2-4	many
CASTPDRADYGYTF	TGTGCCAGCACCCCGGACAGGGCTGACTATGGCTACACCTTC	14	TRBV6-2/TRBV6-3	TRBD1	TRBJ1-2	NA
CASSLWASSGPQETQYF	TGTGCCAGCAGCTTATGGGCGTCTAGCGGGCCCCAAGAGACCCAGTACTTC	17	TRBV7-8	TRBD2	TRBJ2-5	NA
CASSPWGDIKNIQYF	TGTGCCAGCAGTCCGTGGGGGGACATCAAAAACATTCAGTACTTC	15	TRBV12-3/TRBV12-4	NA	TRBJ2-4	few
CSARERPSTDTQYF	TGCAGTGCTAGAGAGCGGCCTAGCACAGATACGCAGTATTTT	14	TRBV20-1	NA	TRBJ2-3	NA
CASSLAPSSGNTIYF	TGTGCCAGCAGCTTAGCGCCCAGCTCTGGAAACACCATATATTTT	15	TRBV7-9	NA	TRBJ1-3	few
CASSLPSTPARYF	TGTGCCAGCAGCTTACCGTCAACACCAGCCCGTTACTTC	13	TRBV7-2	NA	TRBJ2-7	once
CATSRPSGSGRSGELFF	TGTGCCACCAGCAGACCGTCGGGTAGCGGGCGGTCCGGGGAGCTGTTTTTT	17	TRBV15	TRBD2	TRBJ2-2	few
CASRPGTGGPDTQYF	TGTGCCAGCAGGCCCGGGACAGGTGGTCCAGATACGCAGTATTTT	15	TRBV12-3/TRBV12-4	TRBD1	TRBJ2-3	many
CASSLGGGANVLTF	TGTGCCAGCTCCCTAGGTGGTGGGGCCAACGTCCTGACTTTC	14	TRBV6-1	NA	TRBJ2-6	NA
CSVITDSGNTIYF	TGCAGCGTTATTACGGACTCTGGAAACACCATATATTTT	13	TRBV29-1	NA	TRBJ1-3	NA
CASSESGDSKTNTEAFF	TGTGCCAGCAGTGAATCTGGAGACAGCAAAACGAACACTGAAGCTTTCTTT	17	TRBV25-1	NA	TRBJ1-1	few
CASSTSTGRYEQYF	TGTGCCAGCAGCACCTCGACAGGGCGGTACGAGCAGTACTTC	14	TRBV7-2	TRBD1	TRBJ2-7	few
CASSGDRNQRWGYTF	TGTGCCAGCAGTGGCGACAGAAACCAGAGGTGGGGCTACACCTTC	15	TRBV2	NA	TRBJ1-2	NA
CASSARQGPTEAFF	TGTGCCAGCAGTGCACGACAGGGGCCCACTGAAGCTTTCTTT	14	TRBV27	TRBD1	TRBJ1-1	few
CASSQDGHTGELFF	TGTGCCAGCAGTCAGGACGGGCACACCGGGGAGCTGTTTTTT	14	TRBV3-1	NA	TRBJ2-2	NA
CASSSGGSANEKLFF	TGCGCCAGCAGCTCGGGGGGGTCGGCTAATGAAAAACTGTTTTTT	15	TRBV5-1	NA	TRBJ1-4	few
CASSPLAGGLSYEQYF	TGTGCCAGCAGCCCACTAGCGGGGGGGCTATCCTACGAGCAGTACTTC	16	TRBV7-9	TRBD2	TRBJ2-7	few
CASSLMGGTPSTDTQYF	TGTGCCAGCAGCTTAATGGGTGGGACACCCTCCACAGATACGCAGTATTTT	17	TRBV7-9	NA	TRBJ2-3	NA
CASKFGGFYGYTF	TGTGCCAGCAAATTTGGTGGGTTCTATGGCTACACCTTC	13	TRBV6-2/TRBV6-3	NA	TRBJ1-2	NA